The source of this TCR beta chain is a study of blood T cells in healthy people across ages. Study context: T cells yielded about one barcoded beta molecule per two cells through template switching. Whole-study findings and limits: Calculation of diversity from one million T cells yielded estimates considered to be underestimates. Because sorting was not performed, PBMCs prevented conclusive naive versus antigen-experienced comparison. Among long-lived donors, naive CD4+ cells were more numerous and diversity higher than in aged donors.

Next came a second PCR, run for roughly 6 to 11 cycles, which used a sample-barcoded 5' primer along with a J-beta primer mix. TCRdb re-called the 5' RACE reads through MiXCR, storing one row per CDR3 protein. There are some 1,500,000 distinct CDR3 sequences in the sample; roughly 43% occur only once, and roughly 3.7% lies in the top ten. With respect to this clonotype: Its matching antigen is unknown.

The CDR3 loop spans 19 amino acids. V was cut by 0 bases and J by 4 bases, with 21 bases left in between. Germline V gene sequence: CDR1 LGHNA, CDR2 YSLEER. The chain carries TRBV4-3 and TRBJ2-2; D possibly corresponds to TRBD1 (5 bases). Sequencing was done on a sample of blood. The TCR was taken from a woman aged 18 to 35 in good health. This CDR3 is CASSQDVVGPGGSTGELFF. Written as DNA, the CDR3 is TGCGCCAGCAGCCAAGATGTAGTGGGGCCCGGCGGTAGCACCGGGGAGCTGTTTTTT.